This T cell receptor (beta chain) emerged from a study of follicular helper T cells after annual influenza vaccination. About the study: Days 0, 7 and 28 post-vaccination were the blood draw times. Across the 2013-2014, 2014-2015 and 2015-2016 vaccination seasons, some subjects were resampled.

Time point of the sample: 2014-2015 season, 7 days after vaccination. Adults received seasonal inactivated influenza vaccine, with sorted blood CD4 subsets sequenced before and after. Generated by immunoSEQ multiplex PCR, the TCRdb table keeps only in-frame clones and is missing some. The table lists approximately 10,000 clones, about four fifths of them singletons. CDR1 and CDR2 (germline): LGHNA, YSLEER. Trimming stripped 2 bases from V and 2 bases from J, with 9 bases between. The CDR3 contains 15 residues. Sequencing used CXCR5+ CD38- circulating T follicular helper cells from blood, obtained 7 days after influenza vaccination. Described subset: circulating Tfh, non-naive CD4+CXCR5+PD-1+ (ICOS+CD38+ or ICOS-CD38-). The chain employs TRBV4-3 and TRBJ2-2, with D unresolved. The sequence derives from an adult who received the influenza vaccine. CDR3 nucleotide sequence: TGCGCCAGCAGCCAAAACGGGCTAAACACCGGGGAGCTGTTTTTT. This encodes CASSQNGLNTGELFF.